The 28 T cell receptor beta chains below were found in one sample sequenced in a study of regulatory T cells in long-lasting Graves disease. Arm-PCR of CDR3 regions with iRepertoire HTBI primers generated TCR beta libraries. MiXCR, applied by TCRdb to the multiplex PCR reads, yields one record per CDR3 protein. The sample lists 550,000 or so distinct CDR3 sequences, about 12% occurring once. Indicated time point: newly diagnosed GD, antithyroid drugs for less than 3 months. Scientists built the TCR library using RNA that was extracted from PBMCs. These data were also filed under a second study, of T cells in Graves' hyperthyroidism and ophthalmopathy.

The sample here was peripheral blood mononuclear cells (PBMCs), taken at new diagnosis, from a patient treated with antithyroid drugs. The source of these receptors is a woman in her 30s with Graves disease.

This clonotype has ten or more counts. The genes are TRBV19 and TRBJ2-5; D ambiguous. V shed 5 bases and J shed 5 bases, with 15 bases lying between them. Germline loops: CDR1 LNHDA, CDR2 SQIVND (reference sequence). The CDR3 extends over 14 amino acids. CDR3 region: CASSPHSPRETQYF. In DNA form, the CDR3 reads TGTGCCAGTAGTCCACACTCTCCCCGGGAGACCCAGTACTTC.

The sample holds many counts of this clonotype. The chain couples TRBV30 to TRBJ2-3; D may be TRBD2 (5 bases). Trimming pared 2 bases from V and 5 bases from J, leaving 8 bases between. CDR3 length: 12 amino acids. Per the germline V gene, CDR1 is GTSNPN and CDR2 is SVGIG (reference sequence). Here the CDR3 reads CAWSPGGDTQYF. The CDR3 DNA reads TGTGCCTGGAGTCCAGGAGGAGATACGCAGTATTTT.

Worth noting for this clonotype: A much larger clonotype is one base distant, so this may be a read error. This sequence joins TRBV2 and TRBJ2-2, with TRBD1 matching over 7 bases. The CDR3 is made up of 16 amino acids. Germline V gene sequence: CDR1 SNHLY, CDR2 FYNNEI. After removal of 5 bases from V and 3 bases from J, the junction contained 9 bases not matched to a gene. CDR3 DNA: TGTGCCAGCAGTCCCCGGACAGGAGCGGACACCGGGGAGCTGTTTTTT. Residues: CASSPRTGADTGELFF.

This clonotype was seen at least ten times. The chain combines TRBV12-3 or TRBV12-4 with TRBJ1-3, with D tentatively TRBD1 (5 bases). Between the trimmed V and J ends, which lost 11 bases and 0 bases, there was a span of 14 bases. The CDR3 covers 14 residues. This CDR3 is CAGAFATSGNTIYF. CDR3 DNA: TGTGCCGGGGCCTTCGCTACCTCTGGAAACACCATATATTTT.

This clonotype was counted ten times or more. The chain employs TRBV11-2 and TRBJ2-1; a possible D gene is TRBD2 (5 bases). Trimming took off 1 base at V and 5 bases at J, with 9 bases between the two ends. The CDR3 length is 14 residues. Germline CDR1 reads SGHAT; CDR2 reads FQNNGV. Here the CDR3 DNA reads TGTGCCAGCAGCTTAGGCGGACTTAACAATGAGCAGTTCTTC. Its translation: CASSLGGLNNEQFF.

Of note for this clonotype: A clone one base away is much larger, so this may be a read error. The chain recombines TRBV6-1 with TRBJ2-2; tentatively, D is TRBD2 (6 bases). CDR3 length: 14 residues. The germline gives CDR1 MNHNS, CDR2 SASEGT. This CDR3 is CATKRASNTGDLFF. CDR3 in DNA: TGTGCCACCAAGCGGGCCTCGAACACCGGGGATCTGTTTTTT.

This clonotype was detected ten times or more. This CDR3 is CASSRKADTQYF. The CDR3 DNA sequence: TGTGCCAGCAGTCGAAAGGCAGATACGCAGTATTTT. This chain links TRBV7-6 with TRBJ2-3; D is undetermined. The CDR3 consists of 12 residues. V lost 6 bases and J lost 4, with 8 bases in between. Germline V lookup: CDR1 SGHVS, CDR2 FNYEAQ. Drawing the rest from reference TRBV7-6 and TRBJ2-3, the complete variable domain is GAGVSQSPRYKVTKRGQDVALRCDPISGHVSLYWYRQALGQGPEFLTYFNYEAQQDKSGLPNDRFSAERPEGSISTLTIQRTEQRDSAMYRCASSRKADTQYFGPGTRLTVL.

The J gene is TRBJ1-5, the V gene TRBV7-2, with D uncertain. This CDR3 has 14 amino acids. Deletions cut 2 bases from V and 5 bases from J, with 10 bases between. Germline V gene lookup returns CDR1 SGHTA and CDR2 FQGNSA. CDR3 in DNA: TGTGCCAGCAGCTTAAGCAGTAACGATCAGCCCCAGCATTTT. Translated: CASSLSSNDQPQHF.

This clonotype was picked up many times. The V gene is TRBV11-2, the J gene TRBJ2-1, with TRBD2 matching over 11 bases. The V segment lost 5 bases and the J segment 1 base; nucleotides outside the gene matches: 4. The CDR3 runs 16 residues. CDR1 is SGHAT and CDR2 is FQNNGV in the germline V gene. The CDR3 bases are TGTGCCAGCAGCGACGTAGCGGGGGGGTCCTACAATGAGCAGTTCTTC. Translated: CASSDVAGGSYNEQFF.

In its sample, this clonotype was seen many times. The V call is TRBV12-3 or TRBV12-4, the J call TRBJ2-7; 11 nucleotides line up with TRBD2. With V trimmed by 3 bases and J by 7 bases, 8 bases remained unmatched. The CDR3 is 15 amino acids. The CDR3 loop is CASSLRLAGTKEQYF. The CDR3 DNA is TGTGCCAGCAGTTTGCGACTAGCGGGAACGAAGGAGCAGTACTTC.

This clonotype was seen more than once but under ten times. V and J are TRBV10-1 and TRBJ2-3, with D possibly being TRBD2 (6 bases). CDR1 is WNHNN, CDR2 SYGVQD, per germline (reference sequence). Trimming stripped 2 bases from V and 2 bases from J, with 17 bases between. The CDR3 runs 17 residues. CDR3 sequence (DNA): TGCGCCAGCAGTGAGGGAATCCGGGACTTCCTCACAGATACGCAGTATTTT. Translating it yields CASSEGIRDFLTDTQYF.

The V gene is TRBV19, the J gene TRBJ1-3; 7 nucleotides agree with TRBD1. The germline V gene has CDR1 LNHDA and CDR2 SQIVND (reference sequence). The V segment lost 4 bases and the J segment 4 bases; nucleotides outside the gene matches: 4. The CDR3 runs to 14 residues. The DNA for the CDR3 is TGTGCCAGTAGTAGAGGGGGCCAGGGAAACACCATATATTTT. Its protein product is CASSRGGQGNTIYF.

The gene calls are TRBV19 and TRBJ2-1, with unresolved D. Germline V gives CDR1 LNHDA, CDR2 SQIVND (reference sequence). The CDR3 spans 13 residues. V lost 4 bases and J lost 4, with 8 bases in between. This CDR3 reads CASSRYSYNEQFF. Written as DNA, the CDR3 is TGTGCCAGTAGTAGGTACAGTTACAATGAGCAGTTCTTC.

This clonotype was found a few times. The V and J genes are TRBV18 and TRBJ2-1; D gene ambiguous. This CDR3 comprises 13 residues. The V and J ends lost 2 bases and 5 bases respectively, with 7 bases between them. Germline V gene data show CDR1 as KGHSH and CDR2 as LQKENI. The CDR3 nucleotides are TGTGCCAGCTCACCAGATGCTCACAATGAGCAGTTCTTC. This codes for CASSPDAHNEQFF.

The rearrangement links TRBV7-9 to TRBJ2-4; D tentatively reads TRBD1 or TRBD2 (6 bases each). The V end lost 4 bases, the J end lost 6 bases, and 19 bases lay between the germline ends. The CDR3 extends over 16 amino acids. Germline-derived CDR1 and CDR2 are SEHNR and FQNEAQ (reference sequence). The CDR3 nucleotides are TGTGCCAGCAGCTCCAACGGGGGCGGCTTAGGAAACATTCAGTACTTC. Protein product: CASSSNGGGLGNIQYF.

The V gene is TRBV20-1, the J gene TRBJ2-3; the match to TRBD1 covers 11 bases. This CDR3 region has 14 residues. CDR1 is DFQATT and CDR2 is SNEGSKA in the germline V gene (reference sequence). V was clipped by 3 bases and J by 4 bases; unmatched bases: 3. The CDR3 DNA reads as TGCAGTGCTAGGGACAGGGGGCGCTCAGATACGCAGTATTTT. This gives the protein CSARDRGRSDTQYF.

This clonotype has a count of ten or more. The CDR3 bases are TGTGCCACCAGCAGAAGACTAGCGCGAAGCACAGATACGCAGTATTTT. It is translated as CATSRRLARSTDTQYF. The chain couples TRBV15 to TRBJ2-3; 8 bases map to TRBD2. CDR3 length: 16 amino acids. V trimming: 2 bases; J trimming: 0 bases; junction bases outside the gene matches: 4. From germline, CDR1 is LNHNV and CDR2 YYDKDF (reference sequence).

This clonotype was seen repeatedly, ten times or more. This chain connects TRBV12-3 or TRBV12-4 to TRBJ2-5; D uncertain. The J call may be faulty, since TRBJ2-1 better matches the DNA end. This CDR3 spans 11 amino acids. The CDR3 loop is CASSSSNEQFF. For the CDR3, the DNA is TGTGCCAGCAGTTCCTCGAATGAGCAGTTCTTC.

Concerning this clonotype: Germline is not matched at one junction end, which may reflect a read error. Written as DNA, the CDR3 is TGTGCCCGCAGCGCACAGGGGGCGCGAACTGAAGCTTTCTTT. Its translation: CARSAQGARTEAFF. The chain joins TRBV6-1 to TRBJ1-1, with 9 bases lining up with TRBD1. CDR1 is MNHNS and CDR2 is SASEGT in the germline V gene. This CDR3 is built from 14 residues.

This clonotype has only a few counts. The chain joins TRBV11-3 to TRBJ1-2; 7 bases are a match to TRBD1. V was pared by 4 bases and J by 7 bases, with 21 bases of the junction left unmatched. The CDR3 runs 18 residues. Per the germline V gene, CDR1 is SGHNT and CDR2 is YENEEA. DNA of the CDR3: TGTGCCAGCAGCTCACCCCAGGGGGGGGGGCCCATGGAGGTTGGCTACACCTTC. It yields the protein CASSSPQGGGPMEVGYTF.

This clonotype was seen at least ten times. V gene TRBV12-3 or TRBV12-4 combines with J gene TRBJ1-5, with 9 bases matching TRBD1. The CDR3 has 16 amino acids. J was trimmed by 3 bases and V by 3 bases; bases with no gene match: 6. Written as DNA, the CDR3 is TGTGCCAGCAGTTTGGGGACAGGGATATACAATCAGCCCCAGCATTTT. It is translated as CASSLGTGIYNQPQHF.

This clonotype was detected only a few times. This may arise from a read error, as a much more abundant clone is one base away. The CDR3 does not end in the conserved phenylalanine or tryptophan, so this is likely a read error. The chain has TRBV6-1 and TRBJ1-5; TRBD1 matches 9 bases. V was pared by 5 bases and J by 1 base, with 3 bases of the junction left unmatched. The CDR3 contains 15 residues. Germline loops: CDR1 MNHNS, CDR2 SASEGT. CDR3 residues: CASSQQGASNQPQHL. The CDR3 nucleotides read TGTGCCAGCAGTCAACAGGGGGCAAGCAATCAGCCCCAGCATCTT.

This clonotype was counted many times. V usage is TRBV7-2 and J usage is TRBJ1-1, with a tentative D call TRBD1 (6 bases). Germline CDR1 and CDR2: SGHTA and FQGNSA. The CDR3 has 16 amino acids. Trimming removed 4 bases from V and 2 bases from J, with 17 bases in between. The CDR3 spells CASSWGGGHGNTEAFF. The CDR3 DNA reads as TGTGCCAGCAGCTGGGGCGGGGGACATGGAAACACTGAAGCTTTCTTT.

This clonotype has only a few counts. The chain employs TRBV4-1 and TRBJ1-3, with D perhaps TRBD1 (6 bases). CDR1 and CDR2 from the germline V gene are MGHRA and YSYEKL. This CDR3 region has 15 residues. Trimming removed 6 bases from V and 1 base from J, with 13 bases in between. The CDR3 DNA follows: TGCGCCAGCAGATACAGGGTAGTGTCTGGAAACACCATATATTTT. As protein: CASRYRVVSGNTIYF.

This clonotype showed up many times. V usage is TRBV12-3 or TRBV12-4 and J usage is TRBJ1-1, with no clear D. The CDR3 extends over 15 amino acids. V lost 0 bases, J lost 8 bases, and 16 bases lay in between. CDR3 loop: CASSLARLAVGEAFF. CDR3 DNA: TGTGCCAGCAGTTTAGCGCGATTAGCAGTGGGGGAAGCTTTCTTT.

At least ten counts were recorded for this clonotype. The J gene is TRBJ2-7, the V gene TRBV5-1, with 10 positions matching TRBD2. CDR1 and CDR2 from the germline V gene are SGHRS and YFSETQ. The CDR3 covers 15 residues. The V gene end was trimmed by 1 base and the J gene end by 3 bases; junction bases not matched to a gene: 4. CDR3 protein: CASSLLASGSYEQYF. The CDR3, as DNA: TGCGCCAGCAGCTTGCTGGCTAGCGGGAGCTACGAGCAGTACTTC.

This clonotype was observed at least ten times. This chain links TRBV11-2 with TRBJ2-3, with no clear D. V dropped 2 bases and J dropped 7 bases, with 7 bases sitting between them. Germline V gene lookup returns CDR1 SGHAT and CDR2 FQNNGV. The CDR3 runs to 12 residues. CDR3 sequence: CASSLSENTQYF. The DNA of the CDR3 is TGTGCCAGCAGCTTATCTGAGAATACGCAGTATTTT. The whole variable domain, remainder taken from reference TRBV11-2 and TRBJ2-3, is EAGVAQSPRYKIIEKRQSVAFWCNPISGHATLYWYQQILGQGPKLLIQFQNNGVVDDSQLPKDRFSAERLKGVDSTLKIQPAKLEDSAVYLCASSLSENTQYFGPGTRLTVL.

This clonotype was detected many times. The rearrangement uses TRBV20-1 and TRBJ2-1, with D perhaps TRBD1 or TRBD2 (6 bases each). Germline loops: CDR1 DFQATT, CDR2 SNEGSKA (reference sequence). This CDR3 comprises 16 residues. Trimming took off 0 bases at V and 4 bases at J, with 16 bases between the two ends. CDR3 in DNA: TGCAGTGCTAGAGATCGGAGGGGGTCCCGTTACAATGAGCAGTTCTTC. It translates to CSARDRRGSRYNEQFF.